This T cell receptor beta chain was sequenced in a study of T cells in Graves' hyperthyroidism and ophthalmopathy. TCR beta CDR3 sequences were amplified from RNA transcripts. When the TCR CDR3 underwent first-round RT-PCR, the HTBI primer set was used. TCRdb recomputed calls from the multiplex PCR reads with MiXCR, one row per CDR3 protein. The data contain some 600,000 distinct CDR3 sequences, roughly 14% of them singletons. Study outcomes and limitations: Clonotypes that were expanded in thyroid above 0.001 mostly appeared in blood too.

V dropped 7 bases and J dropped 7 bases, with 14 bases sitting between them. The germline CDR1 and CDR2 sequences are MGHDK and SYGVNS. The CDR3 has 13 residues. Each diagnosis was grounded in clinical symptoms, serum thyroxine and TRAb, thyroid ultrasound, and orbital computed tomography. In its sample, this clonotype was seen a few times. No antigen is known for it. V and J are TRBV25-1 and TRBJ2-1; TRBD2 might be the D (5 bases). The sequencing input was blood. The TCR sequence derives from a woman younger than 45 with Graves' hyperthyroidism that later progressed to Graves' ophthalmopathy. The CDR3 DNA follows: TGTGCCAGCACCCCGGAGGAGCCTAATGAGCAGTTCTTC. Translated: CASTPEEPNEQFF.